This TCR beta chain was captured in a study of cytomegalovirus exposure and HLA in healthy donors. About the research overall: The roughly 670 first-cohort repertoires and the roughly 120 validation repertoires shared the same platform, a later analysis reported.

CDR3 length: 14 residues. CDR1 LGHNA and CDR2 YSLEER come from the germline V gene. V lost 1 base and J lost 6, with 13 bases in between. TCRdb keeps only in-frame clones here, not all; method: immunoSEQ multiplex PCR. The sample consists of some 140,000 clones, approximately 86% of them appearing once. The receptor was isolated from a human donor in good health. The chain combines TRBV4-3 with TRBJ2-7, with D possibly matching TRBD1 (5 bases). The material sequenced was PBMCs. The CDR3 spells CASSQAIQQGEQYF. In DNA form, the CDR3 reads TGCGCCAGCAGCCAAGCGATTCAGCAGGGCGAGCAGTACTTC.